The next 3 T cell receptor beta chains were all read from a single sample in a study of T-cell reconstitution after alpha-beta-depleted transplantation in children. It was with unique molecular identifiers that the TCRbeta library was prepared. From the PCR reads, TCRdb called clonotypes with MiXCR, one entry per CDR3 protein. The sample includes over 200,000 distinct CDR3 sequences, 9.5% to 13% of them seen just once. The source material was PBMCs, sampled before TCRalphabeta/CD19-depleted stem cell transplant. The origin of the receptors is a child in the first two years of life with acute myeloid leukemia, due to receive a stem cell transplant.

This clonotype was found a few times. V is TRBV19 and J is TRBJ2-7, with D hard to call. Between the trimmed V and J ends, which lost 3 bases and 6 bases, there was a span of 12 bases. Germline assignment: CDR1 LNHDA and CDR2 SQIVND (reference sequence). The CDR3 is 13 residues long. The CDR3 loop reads CASSIERRSEQYF. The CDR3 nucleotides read TGTGCCAGTAGTATCGAAAGACGTTCCGAGCAGTACTTC.

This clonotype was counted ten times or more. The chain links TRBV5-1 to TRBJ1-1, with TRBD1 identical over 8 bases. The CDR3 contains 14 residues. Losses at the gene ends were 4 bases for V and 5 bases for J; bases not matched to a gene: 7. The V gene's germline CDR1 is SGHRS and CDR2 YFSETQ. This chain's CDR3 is CASSQGAGWTEAFF. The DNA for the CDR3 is TGCGCCAGCAGCCAGGGGGCGGGTTGGACTGAAGCTTTCTTT.

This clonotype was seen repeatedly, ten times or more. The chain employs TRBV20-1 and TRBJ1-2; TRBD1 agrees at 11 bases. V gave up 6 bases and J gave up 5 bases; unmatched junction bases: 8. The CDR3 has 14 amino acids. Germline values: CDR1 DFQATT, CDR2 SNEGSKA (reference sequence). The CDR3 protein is CSAPGQGGWYGYTF. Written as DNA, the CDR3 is TGCAGTGCGCCGGGACAGGGGGGTTGGTATGGCTACACCTTC.